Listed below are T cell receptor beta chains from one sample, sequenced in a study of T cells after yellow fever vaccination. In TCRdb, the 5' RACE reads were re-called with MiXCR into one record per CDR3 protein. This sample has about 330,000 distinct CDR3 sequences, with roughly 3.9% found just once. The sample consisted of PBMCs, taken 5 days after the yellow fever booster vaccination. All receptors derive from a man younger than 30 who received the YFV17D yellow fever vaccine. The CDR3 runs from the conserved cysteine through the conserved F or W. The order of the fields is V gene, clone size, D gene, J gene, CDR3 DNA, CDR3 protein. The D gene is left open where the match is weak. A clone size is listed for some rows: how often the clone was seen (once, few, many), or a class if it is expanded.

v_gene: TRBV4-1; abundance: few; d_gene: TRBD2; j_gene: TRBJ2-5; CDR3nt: TGCGCCAGCAGCCAAGGACTAGCGGGAGTAGAGACCCAGTACTTC; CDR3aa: CASSQGLAGVETQYF
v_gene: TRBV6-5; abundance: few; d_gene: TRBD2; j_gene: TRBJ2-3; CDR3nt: TGTGCCAGCAGCCCTAGCGGGGGTTACCGGGGCACAGATACGCAGTATTTT; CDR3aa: CASSPSGGYRGTDTQYF
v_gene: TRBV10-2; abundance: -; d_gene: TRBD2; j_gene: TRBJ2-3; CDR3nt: TGCGCCAGCAGTGAGGGATCGGGGACTAGCGGCACAGATACGCAGTATTTT; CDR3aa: CASSEGSGTSGTDTQYF
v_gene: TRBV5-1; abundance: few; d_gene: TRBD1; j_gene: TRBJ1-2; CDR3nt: TGCGCCAGCAGCCCGAGGACAGGGGGGAATGGCTACACCTTC; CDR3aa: CASSPRTGGNGYTF
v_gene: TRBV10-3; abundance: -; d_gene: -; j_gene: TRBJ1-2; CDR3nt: TGTGCCACAGGGGATTATGGCTACACCTTC; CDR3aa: CATGDYGYTF
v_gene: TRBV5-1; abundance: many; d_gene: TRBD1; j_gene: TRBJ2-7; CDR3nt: TGCGCCAGCAGCAGCCAGGGGGCTCCTGGCGAGCAGTACTTC; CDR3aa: CASSSQGAPGEQYF
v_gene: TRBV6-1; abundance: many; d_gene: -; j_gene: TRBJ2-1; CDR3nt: TGTGCCAGCAGTGAAGCCCGTCTCCTTCTCGATGAGCAGTTCTTC; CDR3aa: CASSEARLLLDEQFF
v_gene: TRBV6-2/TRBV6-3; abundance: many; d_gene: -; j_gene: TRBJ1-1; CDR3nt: TGTGCCAGCAGTTACTCCGGGGGTGCTGAAGCTTTCTTT; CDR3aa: CASSYSGGAEAFF
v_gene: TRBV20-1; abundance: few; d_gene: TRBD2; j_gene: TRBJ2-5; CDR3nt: TGCAGTGTTATAGCGGGGGTGGAGACCCAGTACTTC; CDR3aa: CSVIAGVETQYF
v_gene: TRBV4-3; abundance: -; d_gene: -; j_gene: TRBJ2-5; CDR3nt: TGCGCCAGCAGCCAAGATGGTAGGGGTGGAGAGACCCAGTACTTC; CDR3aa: CASSQDGRGGETQYF
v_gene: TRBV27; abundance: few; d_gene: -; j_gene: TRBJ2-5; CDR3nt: TGTGCCAGCAGAGTGGCAGGACAGAGACAAGAGACCCAGTACTTC; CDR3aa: CASRVAGQRQETQYF
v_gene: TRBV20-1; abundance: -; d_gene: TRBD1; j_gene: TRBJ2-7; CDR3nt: TGCAGTGCTAGTGTGGGACAGGGAAACTACGAGCAGTACTTC; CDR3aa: CSASVGQGNYEQYF
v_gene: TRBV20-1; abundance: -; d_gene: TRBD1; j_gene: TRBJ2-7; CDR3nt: TGCAGTGCCCAGACAGGGGTCAGCTACGAGCAGTACTTC; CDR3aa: CSAQTGVSYEQYF
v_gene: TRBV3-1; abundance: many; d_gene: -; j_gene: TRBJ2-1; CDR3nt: TGTGCCAGCAGCCACACCGGACAGATATACAATGAGCAGTTCTTC; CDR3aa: CASSHTGQIYNEQFF
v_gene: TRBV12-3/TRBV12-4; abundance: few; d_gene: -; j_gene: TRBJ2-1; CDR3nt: TGTGCCAGCAGTTTAGCCCCGGGCACCTACAATGAGCAGTTCTTC; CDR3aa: CASSLAPGTYNEQFF
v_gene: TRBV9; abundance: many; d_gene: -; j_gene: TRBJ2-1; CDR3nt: TGTGCCAGCAGTCGAGGGTACAATGAGCAGTTCTTC; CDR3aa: CASSRGYNEQFF
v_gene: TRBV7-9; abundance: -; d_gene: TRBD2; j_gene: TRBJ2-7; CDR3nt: TGTGCCAGCAGCTCTAGCGGGGAAGCCTACGAGCAGTACTTC; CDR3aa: CASSSSGEAYEQYF
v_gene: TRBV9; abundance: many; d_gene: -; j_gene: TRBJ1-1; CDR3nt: TGTGCCAGCAGCGGAGGGGGTGGCACTGAAGCTTTCTTT; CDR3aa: CASSGGGGTEAFF
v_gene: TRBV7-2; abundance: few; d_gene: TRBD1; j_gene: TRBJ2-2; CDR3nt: TGTGCCAGCACCTTACAGGGGGCGAACACCGGGGAGCTGTTTTTT; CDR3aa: CASTLQGANTGELFF
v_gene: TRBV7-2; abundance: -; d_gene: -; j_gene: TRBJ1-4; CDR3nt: TGTGCCAGCAGCTTTACAGGGGAAAAACTGTTTTTT; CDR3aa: CASSFTGEKLFF
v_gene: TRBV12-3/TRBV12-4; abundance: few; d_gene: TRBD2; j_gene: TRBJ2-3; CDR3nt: TGTGCCAGCTGGACACTAGCGGGGGTCACAGATACGCAGTATTTT; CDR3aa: CASWTLAGVTDTQYF
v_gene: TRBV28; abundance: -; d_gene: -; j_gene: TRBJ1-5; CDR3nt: TGTGCCAGCAGTGTAACCCCGGGACGGAGCAATCAGCCCCAGCATTTT; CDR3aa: CASSVTPGRSNQPQHF
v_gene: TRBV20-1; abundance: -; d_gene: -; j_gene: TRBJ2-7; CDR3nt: TGCAGTGCTGCCACCCTGGGCAGGGGCTCCTACGAGCAGTACTTC; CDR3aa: CSAATLGRGSYEQYF
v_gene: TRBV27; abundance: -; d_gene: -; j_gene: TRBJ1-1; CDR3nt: TGTGCCAGCAGTTTGCTTGGGGGTGAAGCTTTCTTT; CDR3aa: CASSLLGGEAFF
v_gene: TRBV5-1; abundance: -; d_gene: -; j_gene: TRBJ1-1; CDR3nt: TGCGCCAGCAGCTTGGGGGGACCGGATTTGGGGTCTGAAGCTTTCTTT; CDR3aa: CASSLGGPDLGSEAFF
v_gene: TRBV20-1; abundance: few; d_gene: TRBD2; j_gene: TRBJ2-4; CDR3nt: TGCAGTGCTAGAGATTTGCGGGGGAGTGCCAAAAACATTCAGTACTTC; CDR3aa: CSARDLRGSAKNIQYF
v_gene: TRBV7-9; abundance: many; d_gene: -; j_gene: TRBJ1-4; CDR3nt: TGTGCCAGCAGTAGCAGGGGAAGTAATGAAAAACTGTTTTTT; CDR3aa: CASSSRGSNEKLFF
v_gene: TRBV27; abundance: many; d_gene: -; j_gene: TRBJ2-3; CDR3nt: TGTGCCAGCAGTTTGACACAGGGAGATACGCAGTATTTT; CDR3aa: CASSLTQGDTQYF
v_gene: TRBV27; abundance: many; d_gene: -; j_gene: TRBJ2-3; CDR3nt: TGTGCCAGCAGTAACCGGGCCTCCTTTTTTGGTACGCAGTATTTT; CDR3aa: CASSNRASFFGTQYF
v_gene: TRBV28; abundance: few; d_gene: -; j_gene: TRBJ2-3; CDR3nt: TGTGCCAGCGTAGTGTCTTCCACAGATACGCAGTATTTT; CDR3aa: CASVVSSTDTQYF
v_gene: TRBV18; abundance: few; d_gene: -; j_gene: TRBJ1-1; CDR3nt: TGTGCCAGCTCCTCTCTCCCGGGACGGAAGAACACTGAAGCTTTCTTT; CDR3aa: CASSSLPGRKNTEAFF
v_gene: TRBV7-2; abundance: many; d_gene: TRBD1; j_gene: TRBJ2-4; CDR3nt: TGTGCCAGCAGCTCTACGACAGGGGGAAACATTCAGTACTTC; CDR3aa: CASSSTTGGNIQYF
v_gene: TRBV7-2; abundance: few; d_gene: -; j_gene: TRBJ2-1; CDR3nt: TGTGCCAGCAGCACGCCCTCTCAAATTGAGCAGTTCTTC; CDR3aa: CASSTPSQIEQFF
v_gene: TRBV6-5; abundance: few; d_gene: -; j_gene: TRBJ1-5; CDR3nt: TGTGCCAGCAGTCAAGGCACCGTAGGGCCCCAGCATTTT; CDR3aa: CASSQGTVGPQHF
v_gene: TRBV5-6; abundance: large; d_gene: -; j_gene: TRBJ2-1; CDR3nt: TGTGCCAGCAGCCCCGAGGGACGGCACAATGAGCAGTTCTTC; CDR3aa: CASSPEGRHNEQFF
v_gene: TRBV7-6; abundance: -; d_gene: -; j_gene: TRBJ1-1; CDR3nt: TGTGCCAGCAGCTCACTACCTTCCCTGGGGATGAACACTGAAGCTTTCTTT; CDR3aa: CASSSLPSLGMNTEAFF
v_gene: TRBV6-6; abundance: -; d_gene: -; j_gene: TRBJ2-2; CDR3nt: TGTGCCAGCGGAATTGGCGGGGCCGGGGAGCTGTTTTTT; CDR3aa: CASGIGGAGELFF
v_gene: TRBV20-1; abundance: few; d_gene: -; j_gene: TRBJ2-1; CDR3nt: TGCAGTGCCCGGGACTATCGGGCAATAATTCGGTCGGGAGCTTACAGGGGGAATGAGCAGTTCTTC; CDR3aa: CSARDYRAIIRSGAYRGNEQFF
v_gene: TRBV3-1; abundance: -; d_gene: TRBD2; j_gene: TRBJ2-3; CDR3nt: TGTGCCAGCAGCCAAGGGACTAGCGGGAGAACAGATACGCAGTATTTT; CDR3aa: CASSQGTSGRTDTQYF
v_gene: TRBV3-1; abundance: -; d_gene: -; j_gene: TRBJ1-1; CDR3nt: TGTGCCAGCAGCCAATACACAGCTGGAATGAACACTGAAGCTTTCTTT; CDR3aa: CASSQYTAGMNTEAFF
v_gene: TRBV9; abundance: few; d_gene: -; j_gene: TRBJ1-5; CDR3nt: TGTGCCAGCAGCGCCAGGGCAAGCAATCAGCCCCAGCATTTT; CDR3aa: CASSARASNQPQHF